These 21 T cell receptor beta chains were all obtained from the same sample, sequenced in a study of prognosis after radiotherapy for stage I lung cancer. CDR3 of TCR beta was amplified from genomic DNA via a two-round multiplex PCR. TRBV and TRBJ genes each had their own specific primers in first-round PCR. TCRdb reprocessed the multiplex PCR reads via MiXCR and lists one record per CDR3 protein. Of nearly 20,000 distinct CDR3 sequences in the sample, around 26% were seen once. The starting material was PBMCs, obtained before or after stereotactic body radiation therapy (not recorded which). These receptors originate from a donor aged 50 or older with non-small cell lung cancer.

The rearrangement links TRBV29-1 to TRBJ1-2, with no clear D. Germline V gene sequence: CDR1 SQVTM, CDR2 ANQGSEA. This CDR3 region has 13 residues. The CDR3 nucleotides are TGCATCTTTGAATCGGCGGCTAACTATGGCTACACCTTC. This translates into CIFESAANYGYTF.

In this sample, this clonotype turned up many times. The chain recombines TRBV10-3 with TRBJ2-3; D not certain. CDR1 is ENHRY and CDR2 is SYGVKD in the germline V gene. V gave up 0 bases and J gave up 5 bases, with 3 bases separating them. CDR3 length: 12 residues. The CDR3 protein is CAISESLDTQYF. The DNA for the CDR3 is TGTGCCATCAGTGAGTCCCTAGATACGCAGTATTTT.

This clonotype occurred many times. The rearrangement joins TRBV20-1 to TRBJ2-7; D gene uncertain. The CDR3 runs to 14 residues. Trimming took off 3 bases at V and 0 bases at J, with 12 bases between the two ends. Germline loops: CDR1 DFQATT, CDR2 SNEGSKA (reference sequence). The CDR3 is CSASAFTSSYEQYF. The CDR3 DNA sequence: TGCAGTGCTAGTGCCTTTACGAGCTCCTACGAGCAGTACTTC.

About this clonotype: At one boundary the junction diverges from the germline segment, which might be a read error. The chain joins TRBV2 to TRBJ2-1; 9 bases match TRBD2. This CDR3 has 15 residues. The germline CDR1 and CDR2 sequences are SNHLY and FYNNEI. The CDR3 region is CVSSTTSGSLDEQFF. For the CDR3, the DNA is TGTGTCAGCAGCACGACTAGCGGCAGTCTGGATGAGCAGTTCTTC.

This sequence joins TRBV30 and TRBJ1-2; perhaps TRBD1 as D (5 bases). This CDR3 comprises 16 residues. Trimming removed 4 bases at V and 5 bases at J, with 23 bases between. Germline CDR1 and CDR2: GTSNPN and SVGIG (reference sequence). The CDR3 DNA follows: TGTGCCTGGATTCCTCGGGGCATGCCATCACCTTATGGCTACACCTTC. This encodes CAWIPRGMPSPYGYTF. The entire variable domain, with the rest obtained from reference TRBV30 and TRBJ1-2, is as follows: SQTIHQWPATLVQPVGSPLSLECTVEGTSNPNLYWYRQAAGRGLQLLFYSVGIGQISSEVPQNLSASRPQDRQFILSSKKLLLSDSGFYLCAWIPRGMPSPYGYTFGSGTRLTVV.

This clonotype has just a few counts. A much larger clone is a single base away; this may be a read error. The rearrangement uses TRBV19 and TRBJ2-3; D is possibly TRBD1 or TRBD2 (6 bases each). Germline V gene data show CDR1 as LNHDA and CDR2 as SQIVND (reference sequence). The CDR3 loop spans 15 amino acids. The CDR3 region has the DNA TGTGCCAGTAGTGTGGGGGGCGCTTGGACAGATACGCCGTATTTT. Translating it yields CASSVGGAWTDTPYF.

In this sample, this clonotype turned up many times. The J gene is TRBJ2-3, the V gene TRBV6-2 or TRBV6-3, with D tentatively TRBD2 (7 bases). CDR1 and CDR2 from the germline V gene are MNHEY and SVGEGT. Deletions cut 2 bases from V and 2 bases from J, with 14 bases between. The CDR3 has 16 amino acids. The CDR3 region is CASSYGAGALTDTQYF. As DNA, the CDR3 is TGTGCCAGCAGTTACGGGGCGGGGGCCCTCACAGATACGCAGTATTTT.

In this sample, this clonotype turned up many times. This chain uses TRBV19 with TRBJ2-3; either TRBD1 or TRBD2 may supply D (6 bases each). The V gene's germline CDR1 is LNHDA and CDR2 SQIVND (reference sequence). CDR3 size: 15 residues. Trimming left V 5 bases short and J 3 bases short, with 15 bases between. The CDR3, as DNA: TGTGCCAGTAGTGTGGGGGGCGCTTGGACAGATACGCAGTATTTT. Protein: CASSVGGAWTDTQYF.

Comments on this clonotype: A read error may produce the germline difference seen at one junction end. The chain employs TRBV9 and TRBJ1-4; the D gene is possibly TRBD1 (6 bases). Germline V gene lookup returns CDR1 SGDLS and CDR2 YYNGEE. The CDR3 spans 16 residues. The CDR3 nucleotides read TGTGCCAGCAGCGTAGGGGGTGGACAGCTAAATGAAAAACTGTATTTT. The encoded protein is CASSVGGGQLNEKLYF. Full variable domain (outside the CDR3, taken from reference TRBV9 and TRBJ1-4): DSGVTQTPKHLITATGQRVTLRCSPRSGDLSVYWYQQSLDQGLQFLIQYYNGEERAKGNILERFSAQQFPDLHSELNLSSLELGDSALYFCASSVGGGQLNEKLYFGSGTQLSVL.

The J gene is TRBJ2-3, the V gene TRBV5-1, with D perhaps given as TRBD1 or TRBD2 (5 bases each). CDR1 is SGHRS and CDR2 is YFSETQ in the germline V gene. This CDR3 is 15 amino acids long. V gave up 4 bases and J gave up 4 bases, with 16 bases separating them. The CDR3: CASSPTGTYSDTQYF. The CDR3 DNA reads TGCGCCAGCAGCCCCACTGGGACGTACTCAGATACGCAGTATTTT.

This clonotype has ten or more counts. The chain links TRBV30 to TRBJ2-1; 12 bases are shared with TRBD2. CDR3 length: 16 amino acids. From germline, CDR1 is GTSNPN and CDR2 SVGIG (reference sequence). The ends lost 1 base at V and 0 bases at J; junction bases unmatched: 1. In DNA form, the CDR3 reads TGTGCCTGGAGTGGGACTAGCGGGGTCTCCTACAATGAGCAGTTCTTC. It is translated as CAWSGTSGVSYNEQFF.

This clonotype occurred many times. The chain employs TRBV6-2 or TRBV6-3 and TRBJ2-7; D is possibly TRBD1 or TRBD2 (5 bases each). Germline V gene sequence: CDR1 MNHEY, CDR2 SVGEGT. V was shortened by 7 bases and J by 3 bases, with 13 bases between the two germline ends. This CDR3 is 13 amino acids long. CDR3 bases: TGTGCCAGCAAGACAGACTACGACTACGAGCAGTACTTC. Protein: CASKTDYDYEQYF.

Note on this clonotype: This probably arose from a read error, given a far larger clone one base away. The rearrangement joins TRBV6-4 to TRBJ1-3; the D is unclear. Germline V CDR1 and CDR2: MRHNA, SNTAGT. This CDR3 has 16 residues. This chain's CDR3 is CASSYSDVRSGNTIYF. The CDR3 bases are TGTGCCAGCAGTTACTCGGACGTAAGATCTGGAAACACCATATATTTT.

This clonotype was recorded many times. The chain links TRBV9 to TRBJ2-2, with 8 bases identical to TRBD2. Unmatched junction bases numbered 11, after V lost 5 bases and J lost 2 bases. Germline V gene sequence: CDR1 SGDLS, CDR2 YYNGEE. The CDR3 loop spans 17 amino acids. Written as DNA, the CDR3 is TGTGCCAGCAGTAACAAGATGGGACTAGGTAACACCGGGGAGCTGTTTTTT. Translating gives CASSNKMGLGNTGELFF.

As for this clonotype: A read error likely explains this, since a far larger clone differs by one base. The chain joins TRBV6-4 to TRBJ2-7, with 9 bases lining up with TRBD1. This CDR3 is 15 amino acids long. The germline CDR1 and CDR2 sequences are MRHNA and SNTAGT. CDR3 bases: TGTGCCTGCAGTGCAACAGGGGGCTCGGCCTACGAGCAGTACTTC. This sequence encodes CACSATGGSAYEQYF.

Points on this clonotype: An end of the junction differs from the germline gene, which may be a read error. CDR3 protein: CASILVSGANVPTF. In DNA form, the CDR3 reads TGCGCCAGCATCTTGGTGTCCGGGGCCAACGTCCCGACTTTC. This rearrangement joins TRBV5-1 to TRBJ2-6; TRBD1 or TRBD2 may be the D gene (5 bases each). CDR1 and CDR2 from the germline V gene are SGHRS and YFSETQ. This CDR3 is 14 amino acids long.

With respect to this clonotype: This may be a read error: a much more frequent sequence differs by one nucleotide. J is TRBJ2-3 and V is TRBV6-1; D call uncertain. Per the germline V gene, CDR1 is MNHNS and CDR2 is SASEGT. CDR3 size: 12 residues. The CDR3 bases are TGTGCCATCAGTCACGGGACAGATACGCAGTATTTT. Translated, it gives CAISHGTDTQYF.

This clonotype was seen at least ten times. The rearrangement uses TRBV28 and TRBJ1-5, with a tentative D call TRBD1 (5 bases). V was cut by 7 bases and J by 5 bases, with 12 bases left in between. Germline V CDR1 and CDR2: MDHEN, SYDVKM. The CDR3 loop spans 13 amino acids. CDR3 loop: CASTSGGHQPQHF. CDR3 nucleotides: TGTGCCAGCACCTCGGGGGGACATCAGCCCCAGCATTTT.

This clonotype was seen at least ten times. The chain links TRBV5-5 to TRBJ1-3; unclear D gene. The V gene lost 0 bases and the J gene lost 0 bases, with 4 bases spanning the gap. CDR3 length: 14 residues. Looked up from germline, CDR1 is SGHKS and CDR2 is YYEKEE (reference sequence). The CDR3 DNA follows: TGTGCCAGCAGCTTGGGGAACTCTGGAAACACCATATATTTT. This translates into CASSLGNSGNTIYF.

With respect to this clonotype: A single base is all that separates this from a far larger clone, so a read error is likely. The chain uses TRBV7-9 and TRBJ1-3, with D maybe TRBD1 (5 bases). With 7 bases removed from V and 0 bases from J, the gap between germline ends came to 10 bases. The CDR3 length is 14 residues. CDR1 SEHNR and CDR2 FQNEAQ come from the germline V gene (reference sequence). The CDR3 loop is CASILQGSGNTIYF. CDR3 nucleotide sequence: TGTGCCAGCATCCTCCAGGGCTCTGGAAACACCATATATTTT.

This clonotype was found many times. The CDR3: CASSQEIRGHVEAFF. CDR3 sequence (DNA): TGTGCCAGCAGCCAAGAAATCAGGGGGCATGTTGAAGCTTTCTTT. The rearrangement links TRBV3-1 to TRBJ1-1, with 8 bases lining up with TRBD1. Trimming cost V 0 bases and J 7 bases; bases outside gene matches: 7. The CDR3 contains 15 residues. Germline CDR1 LGHDT, CDR2 YNNKEL (reference sequence). The full variable domain, in which reference TRBV3-1 and TRBJ1-1 provide the parts outside the CDR3, is DTAVSQTPKYLVTQMGNDKSIKCEQNLGHDTMYWYKQDSKKFLKIMFSYNNKELIINETVPNRFSPKSPDKAHLNLHINSLELGDSAVYFCASSQEIRGHVEAFFGQGTRLTVV.